This is a list of T cell receptor beta chains from one sample in a study of T cells after yellow fever vaccination. Each CDR3 protein is one row after TCRdb ran MiXCR on the 5' RACE reads. The sample shows roughly 150,000 distinct CDR3 sequences, more than 6% of them seen only once. The starting material was CD4+ T cells sorted from PBMCs, obtained 5 days after the yellow fever booster vaccination. These receptors all come from a man between 25 and 39 years old who received the YFV17D yellow fever vaccine. Both conserved end residues are part of each CDR3. A D gene is named only where the DNA matches it firmly. Clone size is stated in some rows and not others, as once, few, many or a class when expanded.

clone size: many
J gene: TRBJ2-5
V gene: TRBV7-2
D gene: TRBD2
CDR3 length: 17
CDR3 protein: CASSLGERGSIQETQYF
CDR3 DNA: TGTGCCAGCAGCTTAGGCGAGCGGGGGTCTATTCAAGAGACCCAGTACTTC

clone size: many
J gene: TRBJ2-5
V gene: TRBV5-1
D gene: NA
CDR3 length: 12
CDR3 protein: CASSLAQETQYF
CDR3 DNA: TGCGCCAGCAGCTTGGCCCAAGAGACCCAGTACTTC

clone size: many
J gene: TRBJ2-3
V gene: TRBV14
D gene: NA
CDR3 length: 15
CDR3 protein: CASSQAPGGTDTQYF
CDR3 DNA: TGTGCCAGCAGCCAAGCACCCGGGGGCACAGATACGCAGTATTTT

clone size: NA
J gene: TRBJ2-5
V gene: TRBV5-4
D gene: NA
CDR3 length: 15
CDR3 protein: CASSDPTEYQETQYF
CDR3 DNA: TGTGCCAGCAGCGACCCGACAGAGTACCAAGAGACCCAGTACTTC

clone size: many
J gene: TRBJ2-5
V gene: TRBV5-1
D gene: NA
CDR3 length: 15
CDR3 protein: CASSRRGTSQETQYF
CDR3 DNA: TGCGCCAGCAGTCGAAGGGGGACTTCTCAAGAGACCCAGTACTTC

clone size: many
J gene: TRBJ2-7
V gene: TRBV20-1
D gene: TRBD1
CDR3 length: 13
CDR3 protein: CSANRDRLYEQYF
CDR3 DNA: TGCAGTGCTAACCGGGACAGACTCTACGAGCAGTACTTC

clone size: few
J gene: TRBJ2-6
V gene: TRBV7-3
D gene: NA
CDR3 length: 14
CDR3 protein: CASKPGSGANVLTF
CDR3 DNA: TGTGCCAGCAAACCAGGCTCTGGGGCCAACGTCCTGACTTTC

clone size: NA
J gene: TRBJ2-7
V gene: TRBV5-1
D gene: NA
CDR3 length: 15
CDR3 protein: CASSLGGSGYYEQYF
CDR3 DNA: TGCGCCAGCAGCTTGGGGGGTAGCGGATACTACGAGCAGTACTTC

clone size: NA
J gene: TRBJ2-5
V gene: TRBV5-1
D gene: TRBD1
CDR3 length: 12
CDR3 protein: CASRGQQETQYF
CDR3 DNA: TGCGCCAGCAGGGGACAGCAAGAGACCCAGTACTTC

clone size: many
J gene: TRBJ2-7
V gene: TRBV20-1
D gene: NA
CDR3 length: 14
CDR3 protein: CSANFPEESYEQYF
CDR3 DNA: TGCAGTGCAAACTTCCCGGAGGAATCCTACGAGCAGTACTTC